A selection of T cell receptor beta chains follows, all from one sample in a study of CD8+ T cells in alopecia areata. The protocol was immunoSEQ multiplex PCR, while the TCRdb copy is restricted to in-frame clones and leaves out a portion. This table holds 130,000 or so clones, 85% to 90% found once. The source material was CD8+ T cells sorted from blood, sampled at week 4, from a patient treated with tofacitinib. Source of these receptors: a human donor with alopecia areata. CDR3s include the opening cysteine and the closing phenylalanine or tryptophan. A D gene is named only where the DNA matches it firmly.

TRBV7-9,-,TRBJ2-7,TGTGCCAGCAGCTTATATGTATACGAGCAGTACTTC,CASSLYVYEQYF
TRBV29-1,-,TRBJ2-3,TGCAGCGTTGATTGGGCAGCCAACACAGATACGCAGTATTTT,CSVDWAANTDTQYF
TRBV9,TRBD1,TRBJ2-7,TGTGCCAGCAGCGTAGATCACAGGGGGCGAACCGAGCAGTACTTC,CASSVDHRGRTEQYF
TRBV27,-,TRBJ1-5,TGTGCCAGCAGTTACCAGGGGTGGAATCAGCCCCAGCATTTT,CASSYQGWNQPQHF
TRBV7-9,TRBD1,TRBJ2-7,TGTGCCAGCAGCCCCAACAGGGGACCTTACTACGAGCAGTACTTC,CASSPNRGPYYEQYF
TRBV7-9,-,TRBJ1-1,TGTGCCAGCAGCGTGAACAGGGAGCCGGAAGCTTTCTTT,CASSVNREPEAFF
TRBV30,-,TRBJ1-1,TGTGCCTGGAGGGTCAGGACGAACACTGAAGCTTTCTTT,CAWRVRTNTEAFF
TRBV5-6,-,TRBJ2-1,TGTGCCAGCAGTCAGGGGATCAGCTCCTACAATGAGCAGTTCTTC,CASSQGISSYNEQFF
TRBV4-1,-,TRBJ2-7,TGCGCCAGCAGCCCTACCGGCAGTCCCGGCTCCTACGAGCAGTACTTC,CASSPTGSPGSYEQYF
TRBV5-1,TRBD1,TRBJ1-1,TGCGCCAGCAGCCTAAGGACAGGGGGTCTTCTCGGCACTGAAGCTTTCTTT,CASSLRTGGLLGTEAFF
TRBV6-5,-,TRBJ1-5,TGTGCCAGCAAATCCGGGACATCTAGCAATCAGCCCCAGCATTTT,CASKSGTSSNQPQHF
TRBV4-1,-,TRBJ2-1,TGCGCCAGCAGCCAAGCCCGGACCACCTACAATGAGCAGTTCTTC,CASSQARTTYNEQFF
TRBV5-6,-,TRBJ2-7,TGTGCCAGCAGCGCCGGGACAAGTTGGCGGGAGCAGTACTTC,CASSAGTSWREQYF
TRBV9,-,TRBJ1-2,TGTGCCAGCAGCGTAGGTGGGCAGGATGGCTACACCTTC,CASSVGGQDGYTF
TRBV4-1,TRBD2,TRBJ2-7,TGCGCCAGCAGCCAAGACGCGGGGGGAGTCGAGCAGTACTTC,CASSQDAGGVEQYF